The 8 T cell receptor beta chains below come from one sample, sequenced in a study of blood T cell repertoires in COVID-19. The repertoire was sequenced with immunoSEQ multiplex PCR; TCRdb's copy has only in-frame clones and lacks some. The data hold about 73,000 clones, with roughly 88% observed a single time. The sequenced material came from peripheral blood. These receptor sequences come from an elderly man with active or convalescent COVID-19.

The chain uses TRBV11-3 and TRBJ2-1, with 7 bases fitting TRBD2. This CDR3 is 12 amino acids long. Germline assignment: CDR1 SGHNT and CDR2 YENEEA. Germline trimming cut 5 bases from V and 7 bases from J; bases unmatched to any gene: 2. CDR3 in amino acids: CASSGRGNEQFF. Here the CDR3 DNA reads TGTGCCAGCAGCGGGAGGGGAAATGAGCAGTTCTTC.

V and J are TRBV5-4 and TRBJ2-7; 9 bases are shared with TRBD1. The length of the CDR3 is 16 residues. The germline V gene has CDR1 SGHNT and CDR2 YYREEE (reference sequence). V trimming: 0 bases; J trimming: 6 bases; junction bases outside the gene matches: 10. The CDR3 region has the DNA TGTGCCAGCAGCTTGGCCAAAGACAGGGGGTTTCGCGAGCAGTACTTC. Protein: CASSLAKDRGFREQYF.

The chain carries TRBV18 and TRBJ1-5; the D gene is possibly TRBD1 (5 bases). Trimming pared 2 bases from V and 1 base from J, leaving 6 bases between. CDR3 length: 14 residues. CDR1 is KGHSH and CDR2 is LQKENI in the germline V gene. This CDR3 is CASSPDSSNQPQHF. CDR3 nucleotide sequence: TGTGCCAGCTCACCAGACAGCAGCAATCAGCCCCAGCATTTT. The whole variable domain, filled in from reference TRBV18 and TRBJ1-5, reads NAGVMQNPRHLVRRRGQEARLRCSPMKGHSHVYWYRQLPEEGLKFMVYLQKENIIDESGMPKERFSAEFPKEGPSILRIQQVVRGDSAAYFCASSPDSSNQPQHFGDGTRLSIL.

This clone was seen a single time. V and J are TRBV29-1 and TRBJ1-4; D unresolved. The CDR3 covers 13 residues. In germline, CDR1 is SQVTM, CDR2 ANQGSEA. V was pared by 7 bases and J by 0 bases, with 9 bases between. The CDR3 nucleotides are TGCAGCGGCCGAGGAACAACTAATGAAAAACTGTTTTTT. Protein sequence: CSGRGTTNEKLFF. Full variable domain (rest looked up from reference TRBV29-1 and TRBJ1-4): SAVISQKPSRDICQRGTSLTIQCQVDSQVTMMFWYRQQPGQSLTLIATANQGSEATYESGFVIDKFPISRPNLTFSTLTVSNMSPEDSSIYLCSGRGTTNEKLFFGSGTQLSVL.

The DNA for the CDR3 is TGCGCCAGCAGCCCGACTTACTCCTACAATGAGCAGTTCTTC. This encodes CASSPTYSYNEQFF. J is TRBJ2-1 and V is TRBV4-3; D is undetermined. CDR3 length equals 14 residues. CDR1 and CDR2 from the germline V gene are LGHNA and YSLEER. V was trimmed by 4 bases and J by 0 bases, leaving 7 bases between them.

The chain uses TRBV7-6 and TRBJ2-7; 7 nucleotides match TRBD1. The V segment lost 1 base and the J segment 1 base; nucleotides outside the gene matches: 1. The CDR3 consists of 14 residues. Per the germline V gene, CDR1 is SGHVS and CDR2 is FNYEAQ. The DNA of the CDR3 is TGTGCCAGCAGCTTAGGGGGACAGTCCTACGAGCAGTACTTC. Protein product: CASSLGGQSYEQYF.

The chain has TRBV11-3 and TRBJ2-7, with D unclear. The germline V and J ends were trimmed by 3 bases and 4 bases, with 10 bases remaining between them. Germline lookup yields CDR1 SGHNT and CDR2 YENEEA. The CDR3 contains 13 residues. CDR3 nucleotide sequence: TGTGCCAGCAGCTTGCGAGGTGGATACGAGCAGTACTTC. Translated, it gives CASSLRGGYEQYF.

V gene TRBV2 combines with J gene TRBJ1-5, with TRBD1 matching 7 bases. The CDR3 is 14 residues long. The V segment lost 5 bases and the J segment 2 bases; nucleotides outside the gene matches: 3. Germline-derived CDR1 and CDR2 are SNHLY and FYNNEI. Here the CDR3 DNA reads TGTGCCAGCAGTACAGACAGGGGCAATCAGCCCCAGCATTTT. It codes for CASSTDRGNQPQHF. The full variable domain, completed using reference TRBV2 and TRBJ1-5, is EPEVTQTPSHQVTQMGQEVILRCVPISNHLYFYWYRQILGQKVEFLVSFYNNEISEKSEIFDDQFSVERPDGSNFTLKIRSTKLEDSAMYFCASSTDRGNQPQHFGDGTRLSIL.